This T cell receptor beta chain stems from a study of cytomegalovirus exposure and HLA in healthy donors. Regarding this clone: The antigen remains unidentified.

Findings of the study overall: Later, TCR association rates were found to vary by HLA locus, highest for DRB1 and lowest for HLA-C. Most likely, a cluster of highly shared sequence variants arose as a sequencing artifact. In an earlier analysis, productive rearrangement rates for most beta V segments clustered near 87% or 30%.

CDR3 length equals 15 residues. V was cut by 5 bases and J by 0 bases, with 10 bases left in between. Germline V gene data show CDR1 as SGHVS and CDR2 as FQNEAQ. The PCR made use of 60 Vbeta and 13 Jbeta primers. TCRdb's copy holds only in-frame clones and misses some; the assay was immunoSEQ multiplex PCR. The table includes a few hundred thousand clones, 70% to 90% detected once. The source is a woman aged 18 to 35 in good health and CMV-seronegative. Source material: PBMCs. The chain is built from TRBV7-8 and TRBJ1-4; possibly TRBD1 for D (5 bases). For the CDR3, the DNA is TGTGCCAGCAGCCCCCGGGGGGCAACTAATGAAAAACTGTTTTTT. This codes for CASSPRGATNEKLFF.